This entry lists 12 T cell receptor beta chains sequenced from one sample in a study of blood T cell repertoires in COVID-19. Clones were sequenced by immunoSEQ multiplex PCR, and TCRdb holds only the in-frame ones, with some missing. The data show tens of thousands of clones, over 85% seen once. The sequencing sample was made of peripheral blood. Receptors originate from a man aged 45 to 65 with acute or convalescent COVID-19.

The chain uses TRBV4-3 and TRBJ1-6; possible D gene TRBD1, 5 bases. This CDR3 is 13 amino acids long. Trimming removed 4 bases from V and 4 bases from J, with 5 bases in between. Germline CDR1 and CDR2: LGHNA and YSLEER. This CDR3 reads CASSRQYNSPLHF. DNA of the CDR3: TGCGCCAGCAGCCGACAGTATAATTCACCCCTCCACTTT.

The CDR3 region is CASSWDRGRYNEQFF. CDR3 in DNA: TGTGCCAGCAGCTGGGACAGGGGGCGCTACAATGAGCAGTTCTTC. The V and J genes are TRBV5-4 and TRBJ2-1; 12 bases fit TRBD1. This CDR3 region has 15 residues. Trimming removed 3 bases from V and 3 bases from J; junction bases left unmatched: 1. The germline CDR1 and CDR2 sequences are SGHNT and YYREEE (reference sequence).

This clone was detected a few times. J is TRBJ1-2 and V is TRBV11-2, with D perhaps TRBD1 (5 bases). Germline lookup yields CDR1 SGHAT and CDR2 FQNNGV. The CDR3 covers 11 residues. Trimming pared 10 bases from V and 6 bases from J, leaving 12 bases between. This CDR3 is CATGTVDGYTF. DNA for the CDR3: TGTGCCACGGGGACTGTCGATGGCTACACCTTC.

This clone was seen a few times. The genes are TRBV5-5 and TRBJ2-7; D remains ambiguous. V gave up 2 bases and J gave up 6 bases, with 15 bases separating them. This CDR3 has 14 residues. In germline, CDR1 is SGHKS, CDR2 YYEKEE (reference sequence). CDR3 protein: CASSFGPGKGEQYF. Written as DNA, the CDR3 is TGTGCCAGCAGCTTCGGCCCGGGTAAAGGCGAGCAGTACTTC. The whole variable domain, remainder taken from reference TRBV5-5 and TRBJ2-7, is DAGVTQSPTHLIKTRGQQVTLRCSPISGHKSVSWYQQVLGQGPQFIFQYYEKEERGRGNFPDRFSARQFPNYSSELNVNALLLGDSALYLCASSFGPGKGEQYFGPGTRLTVT.

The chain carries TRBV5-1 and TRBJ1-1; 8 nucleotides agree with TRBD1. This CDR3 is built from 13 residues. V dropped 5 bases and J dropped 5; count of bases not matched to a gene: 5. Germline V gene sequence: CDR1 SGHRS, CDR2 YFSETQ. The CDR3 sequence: CASRDRGRTEAFF. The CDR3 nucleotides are TGCGCCAGCAGAGACAGGGGACGGACTGAAGCTTTCTTT.

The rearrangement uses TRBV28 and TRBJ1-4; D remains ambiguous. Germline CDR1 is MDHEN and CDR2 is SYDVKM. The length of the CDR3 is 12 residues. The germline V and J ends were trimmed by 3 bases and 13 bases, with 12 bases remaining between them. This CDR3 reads CASSFGPGALFF. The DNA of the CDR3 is TGTGCCAGCAGTTTCGGCCCTGGAGCACTGTTTTTT.

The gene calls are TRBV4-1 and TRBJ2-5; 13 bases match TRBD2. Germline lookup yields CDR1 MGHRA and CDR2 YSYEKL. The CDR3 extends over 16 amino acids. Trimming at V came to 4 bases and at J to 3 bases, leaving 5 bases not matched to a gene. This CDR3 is CASSPGLAGPKETQYF. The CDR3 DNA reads TGCGCCAGCAGCCCGGGACTAGCGGGACCTAAAGAGACCCAGTACTTC.

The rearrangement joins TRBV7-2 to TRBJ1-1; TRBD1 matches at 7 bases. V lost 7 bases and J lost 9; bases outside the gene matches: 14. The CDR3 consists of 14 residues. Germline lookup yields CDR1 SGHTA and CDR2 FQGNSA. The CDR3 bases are TGTGCCAGCACCTATGATGTGGACAGGTTAAAAGCTTTCTTT. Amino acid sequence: CASTYDVDRLKAFF.

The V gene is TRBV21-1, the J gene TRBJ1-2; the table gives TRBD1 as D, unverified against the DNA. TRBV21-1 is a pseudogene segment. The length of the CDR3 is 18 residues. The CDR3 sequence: CASSHIPSDRGQGYGYTF. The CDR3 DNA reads TGTGCCAGCAGCCACATCCCTTCGGACAGGGGGCAAGGGTATGGCTACACCTTC.

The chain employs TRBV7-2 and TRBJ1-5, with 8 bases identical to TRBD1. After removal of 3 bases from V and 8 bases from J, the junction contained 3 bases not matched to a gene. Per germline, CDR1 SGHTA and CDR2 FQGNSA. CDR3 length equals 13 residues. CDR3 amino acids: CASSFGTGEPQHF. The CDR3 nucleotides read TGTGCCAGCAGCTTCGGGACAGGCGAGCCCCAGCATTTT.

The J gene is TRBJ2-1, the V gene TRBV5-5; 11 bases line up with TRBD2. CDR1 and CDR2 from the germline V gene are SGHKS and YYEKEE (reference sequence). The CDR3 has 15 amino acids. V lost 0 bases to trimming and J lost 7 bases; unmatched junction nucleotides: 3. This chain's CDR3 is CASSLGGLADNEQFF. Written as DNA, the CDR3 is TGTGCCAGCAGCTTGGGGGGACTAGCGGATAATGAGCAGTTCTTC.

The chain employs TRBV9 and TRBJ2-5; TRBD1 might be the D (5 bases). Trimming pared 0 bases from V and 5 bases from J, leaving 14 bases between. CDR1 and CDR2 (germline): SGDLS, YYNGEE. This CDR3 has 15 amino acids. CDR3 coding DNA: TGTGCCAGCAGCGTAGGTCAGGGTATCGGGGAGACCCAGTACTTC. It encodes CASSVGQGIGETQYF.